Listed here is a single TCR beta chain. The record originates from a study of blood T cell repertoires in COVID-19. Sequencing was performed with immunoSEQ multiplex PCR; in TCRdb, only in-frame clones are kept and a portion is missing. The profile shows roughly 250,000 clones, more than 75% of them singletons. The sample comprised PBMCs or T cells enriched from blood (not recorded which). This TCR came from a woman aged 45-65 years who had recovered from COVID-19.

CDR3: CASSQRGGIGFTGELFF. CDR3 DNA sequence: TGTGCCAGCAGCCAGCGGGGTGGGATCGGTTTCACCGGGGAGCTGTTTTTT. This chain joins TRBV3-1 (or the pseudogene TRBV3-2) and TRBJ2-2, with D possibly matching TRBD2 (6 bases). In germline, CDR1 is LGHDT, CDR2 YNNKEL (reference sequence). This CDR3 contains 17 residues. Trimming left V 3 bases short and J 4 bases short, with 18 bases between.